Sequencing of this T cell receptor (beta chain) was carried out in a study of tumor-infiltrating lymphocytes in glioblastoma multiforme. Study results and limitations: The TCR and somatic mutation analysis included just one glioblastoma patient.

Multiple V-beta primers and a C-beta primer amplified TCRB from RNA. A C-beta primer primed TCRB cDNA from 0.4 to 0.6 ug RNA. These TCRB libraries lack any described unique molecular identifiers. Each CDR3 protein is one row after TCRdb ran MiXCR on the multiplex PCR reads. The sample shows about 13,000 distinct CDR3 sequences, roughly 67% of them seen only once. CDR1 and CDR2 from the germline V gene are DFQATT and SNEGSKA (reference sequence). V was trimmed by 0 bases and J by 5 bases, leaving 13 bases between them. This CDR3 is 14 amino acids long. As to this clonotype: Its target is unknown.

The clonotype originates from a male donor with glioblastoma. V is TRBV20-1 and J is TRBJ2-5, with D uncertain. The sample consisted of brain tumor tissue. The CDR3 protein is CSARDNPGRETQYF. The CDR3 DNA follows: TGCAGTGCTAGAGATAATCCCGGTCGGGAGACCCAGTACTTC.